Shown below are 18 T cell receptor beta chains from a single sample sequenced in a study of beta chain features in type 1 diabetes. These receptors have no known antigen. Study-level findings and limits: The study found moderately but significantly shorter TCRB CDR3s in all four CD4+ subsets of Type 1 diabetes patients.

Isolated RNA was reverse transcribed in full, so expressed TCRB transcripts were sequenced. Clones were read by immunoSEQ multiplex PCR, and TCRdb kept only the in-frame ones, dropping some. The table has some 660,000 clones, more than 12% seen once. The source material was naive CD4+ T cells from blood. These receptors were obtained from a man aged 18 to 35 with type 1 diabetes.

The chain carries TRBV20-1 and TRBJ2-1; tentatively, D is TRBD1 or TRBD2 (5 bases each). The germline CDR1 and CDR2 sequences are DFQATT and SNEGSKA (reference sequence). The CDR3 runs to 11 residues. Trimming left V 3 bases short and J 7 bases short, with 7 bases between. Here the CDR3 reads CSASGTNEQFF. CDR3 sequence (DNA): TGCAGTGCTAGCGGGACGAATGAGCAGTTCTTC.

This clone came up a few times. The rearrangement links TRBV7-9 to TRBJ2-5, with D possibly being TRBD1 (6 bases). The germline CDR1 and CDR2 sequences are SEHNR and FQNEAQ (reference sequence). Trimming left V 4 bases short and J 4 bases short, with 19 bases between. The CDR3 contains 16 residues. For the CDR3, the DNA is TGTGCCAGCAGCTACCCCCTCCTCCAGGGGCGAGAGACCCAGTACTTC. It specifies CASSYPLLQGRETQYF.

The rearrangement uses TRBV30 and TRBJ1-6; no clear D. This CDR3 is 12 amino acids long. The germline V gene encodes CDR1 GTSNPN and CDR2 SVGIG (reference sequence). V dropped 3 bases and J dropped 11 bases, with 11 bases sitting between them. The CDR3 is CAWRVRAAPLHF. CDR3 bases: TGTGCCTGGAGAGTGAGAGCGGCACCCCTCCACTTT. Using reference TRBV30 and TRBJ1-6 for the parts outside the CDR3, the full variable domain is SQTIHQWPATLVQPVGSPLSLECTVEGTSNPNLYWYRQAAGRGLQLLFYSVGIGQISSEVPQNLSASRPQDRQFILSSKKLLLSDSGFYLCAWRVRAAPLHFGNGTRLTVT.

This clone was seen a handful of times. This sequence joins TRBV15 and TRBJ2-7; 11 nucleotides match TRBD2. Germline V gene data show CDR1 as LNHNV and CDR2 as YYDKDF (reference sequence). This CDR3 spans 17 amino acids. Trimming took 3 bases from V and 1 from J; bases not matched to a gene: 8. The CDR3 DNA reads TGTGCCACCAGCAGGGATTCCTGGACTAGCGGGTCCTACGAGCAGTACTTC. Residues: CATSRDSWTSGSYEQYF.

Note on this clone: The junction does not match germline at one end; this may be a read error. Within the sample, other DNA sequences also encode this same CDR3. The rearrangement uses TRBV7-2 and TRBJ2-3; possibly TRBD1 for D (6 bases). Germline CDR1 is SGHTA and CDR2 is FQGNSA. There are 13 residues in the CDR3. The DNA for the CDR3 is TGTGCCAGCAGCTTGCAGGGACAAAATACGCAATATTTT. Translating it yields CASSLQGQNTQYF.

The chain employs TRBV6-1 and TRBJ2-3; D may be TRBD2 (5 bases). Trimming stripped 0 bases from V and 1 base from J, with 8 bases between. There are 15 residues in the CDR3. Germline CDR1 MNHNS, CDR2 SASEGT. CDR3: CASSEAGAGTDTQYF. In nucleotides, the CDR3 is TGTGCCAGCAGTGAAGCGGGAGCAGGCACAGATACGCAGTATTTT.

This clone was counted a few times. The chain is built from TRBV5-4 and TRBJ2-1; 9 positions agree with TRBD1. The CDR3 loop spans 15 amino acids. The J segment lost 3 bases and the V segment lost 4 bases, leaving 5 bases of the junction unmatched. Per the germline V gene, CDR1 is SGHNT and CDR2 is YYREEE (reference sequence). In nucleotides, the CDR3 is TGTGCCAGCAGCCCCCGGGACAGGGTCTACAATGAGCAGTTCTTC. Translation gives CASSPRDRVYNEQFF.

The chain employs TRBV5-1 and TRBJ2-3; no clear D. This CDR3 spans 16 amino acids. Germline V CDR1 and CDR2: SGHRS, YFSETQ. Trimming took off 5 bases at V and 0 bases at J, with 16 bases between the two ends. CDR3 in DNA: TGCGCCAGCAGGCTCAATATAGGGCGGAGCACAGATACGCAGTATTTT. Translated, it gives CASRLNIGRSTDTQYF.

This chain connects TRBV2 to TRBJ1-4, with TRBD1 matching 7 bases. With V trimmed by 10 bases and J by 6 bases, 5 bases remained unmatched. The CDR3 extends over 12 amino acids. Germline V gene data show CDR1 as SNHLY and CDR2 as FYNNEI. The CDR3 is CAIGQDDEKLFF. In nucleotides, the CDR3 is TGTGCCATCGGACAGGACGATGAAAAACTGTTTTTT.

The rearrangement links TRBV11-2 to TRBJ1-4; D possibly corresponds to TRBD1 (5 bases). V was pared by 1 base and J by 6 bases, with 12 bases between. CDR3 length equals 15 residues. Germline CDR1 SGHAT, CDR2 FQNNGV. The CDR3 bases are TGTGCCAGCAGCTTAGTCGGGACGGACCATGAAAAACTGTTTTTT. Its protein is CASSLVGTDHEKLFF.

This clone has a handful of counts. This sequence joins TRBV5-1 and TRBJ2-7; D gene ambiguous. The CDR3 is 13 amino acids. The germline V gene encodes CDR1 SGHRS and CDR2 YFSETQ. Deletions cut 3 bases from V and 7 bases from J, with 14 bases between. The CDR3 is CASSSAQHDEQYF. CDR3 nucleotides: TGCGCCAGCAGCTCGGCACAGCATGATGAGCAGTACTTC. Full variable domain (outside the CDR3, taken from reference TRBV5-1 and TRBJ2-7): KAGVTQTPRYLIKTRGQQVTLSCSPISGHRSVSWYQQTPGQGLQFLFEYFSETQRNKGNFPGRFSGRQFSNSRSEMNVSTLELGDSALYLCASSSAQHDEQYFGPGTRLTVT.

The CDR3 region is CASSEVTEKNIQYF. The DNA of the CDR3 is TGTGCCAGCAGTGAAGTGACAGAGAAAAACATTCAGTACTTC. The gene calls are TRBV6-1 and TRBJ2-4; TRBD1 might be the D (5 bases). The CDR3 is made up of 14 amino acids. Germline V gene sequence: CDR1 MNHNS, CDR2 SASEGT. Trimming left V 1 base short and J 4 bases short, with 8 bases between.

There are a few counts of this clone. V gene TRBV14 combines with J gene TRBJ1-2; D is ambiguous. Trimming left V 0 bases short and J 4 bases short, with 6 bases between. Germline V CDR1 and CDR2: SGHDN, FVKESK. The CDR3 length is 13 residues. The CDR3 nucleotides read TGTGCCAGCAGCCAAGATATCGGCTATGGCTACACCTTC. Translated: CASSQDIGYGYTF.

This sequence joins TRBV7-2 and TRBJ2-5, with 9 bases identical to TRBD2. CDR3 length equals 16 residues. Germline V gene sequence: CDR1 SGHTA, CDR2 FQGNSA. The V segment lost 5 bases and the J segment 5 bases; nucleotides outside the gene matches: 12. This CDR3 reads CASSPGASGGFETQYF. The CDR3 DNA is TGTGCCAGCAGCCCTGGGGCCAGCGGGGGGTTCGAGACCCAGTACTTC.

There are a few counts of this clone. V gene TRBV7-2 combines with J gene TRBJ1-2, with D maybe TRBD1 (5 bases). The CDR3 length is 13 residues. V shed 5 bases and J shed 2 bases, with 9 bases lying between them. Per the germline V gene, CDR1 is SGHTA and CDR2 is FQGNSA. CDR3 DNA: TGTGCCAGCAGCCCGGACATGAACTATGGCTACACCTTC. Translation: CASSPDMNYGYTF.

This clone was counted only a few times. The chain carries TRBV14 and TRBJ2-2; D is unresolved. The CDR3 runs 16 residues. In germline, CDR1 is SGHDN, CDR2 FVKESK. The V end was cut by 0 bases, the J end by 0 bases, with 8 bases between. The CDR3 DNA follows: TGTGCCAGCAGCCAAGATCCCCCCTCGAACACCGGGGAGCTGTTTTTT. Amino acids: CASSQDPPSNTGELFF.

The chain carries TRBV30 and TRBJ2-3; no definite D call. V was clipped by 1 base and J by 6 bases, with 14 bases between them. The CDR3 loop spans 14 amino acids. CDR1 GTSNPN and CDR2 SVGIG come from the germline V gene (reference sequence). CDR3 in DNA: TGTGCCTGGAGTGATAGCCTACCACCGGATACGCAGTATTTT. Its protein product is CAWSDSLPPDTQYF.

The V and J genes are TRBV5-6 and TRBJ2-5; 9 bases map to TRBD2. V shed 0 bases, J shed 3 bases, and the junction held 3 bases outside the gene matches. This CDR3 has 15 amino acids. Germline V gene data show CDR1 as SGHDT and CDR2 as YYEEEE. Here the CDR3 DNA reads TGTGCCAGCAGCTTGGGGCTAGCGGGGAAAGAGACCCAGTACTTC. It specifies CASSLGLAGKETQYF. Drawing the rest from reference TRBV5-6 and TRBJ2-5, the complete variable domain is DAGVTQSPTHLIKTRGQQVTLRCSPKSGHDTVSWYQQALGQGPQFIFQYYEEEERQRGNFPDRFSGHQFPNYSSELNVNALLLGDSALYLCASSLGLAGKETQYFGPGTRLLVL.